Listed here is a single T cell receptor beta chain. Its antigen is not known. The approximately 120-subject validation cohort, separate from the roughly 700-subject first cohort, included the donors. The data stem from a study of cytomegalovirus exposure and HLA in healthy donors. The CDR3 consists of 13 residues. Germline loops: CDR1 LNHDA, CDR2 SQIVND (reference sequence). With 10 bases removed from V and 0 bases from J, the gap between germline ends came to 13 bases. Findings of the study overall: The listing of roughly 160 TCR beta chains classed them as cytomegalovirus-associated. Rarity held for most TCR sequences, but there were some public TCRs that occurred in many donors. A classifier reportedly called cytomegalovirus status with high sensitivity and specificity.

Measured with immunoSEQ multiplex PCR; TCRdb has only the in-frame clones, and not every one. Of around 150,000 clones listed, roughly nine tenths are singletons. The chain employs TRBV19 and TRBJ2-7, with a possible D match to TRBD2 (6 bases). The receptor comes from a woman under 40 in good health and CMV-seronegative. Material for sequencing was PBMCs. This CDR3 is CATSGDSSYEQYF. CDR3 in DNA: TGTGCCACATCGGGGGACTCCTCCTACGAGCAGTACTTC.